The TCR beta chain described here comes from a study of blood T cells in healthy people across ages. Germline CDR1 MNHEY, CDR2 SMNVEV (reference sequence). This CDR3 is built from 13 residues. A second about 7 to 12 cycle PCR used barcoded and J-beta primers. MiXCR was run by TCRdb on the 5' RACE reads, yielding one entry per CDR3 protein. The data hold 1.5 million to 2 million distinct CDR3 sequences, with approximately 28% observed a single time. This clonotype was seen only a few times. The rearrangement links TRBV27 to TRBJ1-2; D unclear. The specimen sequenced was blood. This receptor was taken from a woman younger than 45 in good health. The CDR3 is CAANKGIRHGYTF. CDR3 DNA sequence: TGTGCTGCGAACAAGGGAATCCGCCATGGCTACACCTTC.